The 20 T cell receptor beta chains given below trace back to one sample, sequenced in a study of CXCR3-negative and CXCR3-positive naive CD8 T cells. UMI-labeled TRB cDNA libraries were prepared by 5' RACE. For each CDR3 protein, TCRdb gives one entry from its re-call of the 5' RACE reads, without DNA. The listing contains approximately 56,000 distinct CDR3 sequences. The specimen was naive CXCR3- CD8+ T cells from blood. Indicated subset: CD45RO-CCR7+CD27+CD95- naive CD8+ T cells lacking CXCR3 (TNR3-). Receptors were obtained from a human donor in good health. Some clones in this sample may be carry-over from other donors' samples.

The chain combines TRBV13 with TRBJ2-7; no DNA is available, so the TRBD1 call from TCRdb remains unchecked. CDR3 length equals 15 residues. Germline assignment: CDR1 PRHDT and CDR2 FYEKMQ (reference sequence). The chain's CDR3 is CASSSPGTNAYEQYF.

The CDR3 sequence: CASSEVTERGGREQFF. This chain links TRBV2 with TRBJ2-1; the D gene TCRdb calls, TRBD2, cannot be checked with no DNA. The CDR3 extends over 16 amino acids. CDR1 and CDR2 (germline): SNHLY, FYNNEI.

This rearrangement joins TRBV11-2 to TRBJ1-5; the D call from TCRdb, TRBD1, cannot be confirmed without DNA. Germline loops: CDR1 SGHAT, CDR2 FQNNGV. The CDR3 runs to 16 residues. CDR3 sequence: CASSPRGPRSNQPQHF.

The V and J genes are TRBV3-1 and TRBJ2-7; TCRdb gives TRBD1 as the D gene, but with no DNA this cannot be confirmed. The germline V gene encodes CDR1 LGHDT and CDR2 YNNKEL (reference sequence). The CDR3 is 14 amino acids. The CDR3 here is CARSWGQGPYEQYF.

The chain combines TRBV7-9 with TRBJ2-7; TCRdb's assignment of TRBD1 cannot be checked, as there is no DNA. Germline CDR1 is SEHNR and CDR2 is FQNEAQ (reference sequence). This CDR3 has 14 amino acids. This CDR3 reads CASSLGQGQDEQYF.

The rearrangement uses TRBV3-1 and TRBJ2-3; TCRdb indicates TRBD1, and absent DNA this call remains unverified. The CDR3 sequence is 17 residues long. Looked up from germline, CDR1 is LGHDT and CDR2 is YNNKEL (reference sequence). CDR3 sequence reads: CASSQSSRSAVPDTQYF.

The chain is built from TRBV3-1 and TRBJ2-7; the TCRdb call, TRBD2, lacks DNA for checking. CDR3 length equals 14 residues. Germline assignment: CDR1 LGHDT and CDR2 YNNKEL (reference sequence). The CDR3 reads CASSQDLGGDEQYF.

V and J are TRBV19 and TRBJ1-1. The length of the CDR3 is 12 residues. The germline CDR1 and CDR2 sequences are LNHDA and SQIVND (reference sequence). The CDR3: CASSIKGTEAFF.

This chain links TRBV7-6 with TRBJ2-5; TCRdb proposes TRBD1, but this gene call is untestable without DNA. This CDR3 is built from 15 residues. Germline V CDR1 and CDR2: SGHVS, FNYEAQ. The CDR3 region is CASSDAPGQKETQYF.

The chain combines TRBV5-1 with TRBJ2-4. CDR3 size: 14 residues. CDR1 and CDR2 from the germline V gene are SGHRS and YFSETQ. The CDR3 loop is CASSLEFGENIQYF.

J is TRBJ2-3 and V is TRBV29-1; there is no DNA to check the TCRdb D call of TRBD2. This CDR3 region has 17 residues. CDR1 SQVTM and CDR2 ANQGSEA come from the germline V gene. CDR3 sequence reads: CSVGAPLAGGPPDTQYF.

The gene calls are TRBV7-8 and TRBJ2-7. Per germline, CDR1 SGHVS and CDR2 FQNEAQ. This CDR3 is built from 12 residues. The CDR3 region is CASSITGYEQYF.

The CDR3: CASSLGSGRWGMDEQFF. The chain employs TRBV11-2 and TRBJ2-1; the TRBD2 assignment by TCRdb is unverifiable without DNA. The germline V gene encodes CDR1 SGHAT and CDR2 FQNNGV. The CDR3 is made up of 17 amino acids.

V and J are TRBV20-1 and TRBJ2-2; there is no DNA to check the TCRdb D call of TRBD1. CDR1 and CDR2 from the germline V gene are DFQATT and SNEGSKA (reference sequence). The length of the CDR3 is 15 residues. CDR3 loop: CSATALRAATGELFF.

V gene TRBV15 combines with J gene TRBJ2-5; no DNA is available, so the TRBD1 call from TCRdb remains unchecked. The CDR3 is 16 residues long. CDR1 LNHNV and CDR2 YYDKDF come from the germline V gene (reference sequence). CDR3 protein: CATSRGWGQEKETQYF.

This CDR3 is CSAMPPRGREYEQFF. This rearrangement joins TRBV20-1 to TRBJ2-1; TCRdb gives TRBD1 as the D gene, but with no DNA this cannot be confirmed. CDR1 is DFQATT and CDR2 is SNEGSKA in the germline V gene (reference sequence). The CDR3 runs 15 residues.

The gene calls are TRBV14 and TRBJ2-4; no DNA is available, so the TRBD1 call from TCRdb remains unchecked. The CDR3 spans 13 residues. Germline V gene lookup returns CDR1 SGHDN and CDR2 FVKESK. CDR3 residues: CASSQQTYGPQYF.

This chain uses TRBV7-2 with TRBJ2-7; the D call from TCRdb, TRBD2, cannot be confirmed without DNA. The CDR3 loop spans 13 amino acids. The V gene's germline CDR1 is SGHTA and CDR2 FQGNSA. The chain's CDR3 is CASRSGESYEQYF.

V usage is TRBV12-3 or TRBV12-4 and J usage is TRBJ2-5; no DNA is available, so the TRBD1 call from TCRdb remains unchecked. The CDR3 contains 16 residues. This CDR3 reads CASSLGQGGWKETQYF.

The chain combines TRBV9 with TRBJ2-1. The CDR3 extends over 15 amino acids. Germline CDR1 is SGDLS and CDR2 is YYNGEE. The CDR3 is CASSVGGATYNEQFF.